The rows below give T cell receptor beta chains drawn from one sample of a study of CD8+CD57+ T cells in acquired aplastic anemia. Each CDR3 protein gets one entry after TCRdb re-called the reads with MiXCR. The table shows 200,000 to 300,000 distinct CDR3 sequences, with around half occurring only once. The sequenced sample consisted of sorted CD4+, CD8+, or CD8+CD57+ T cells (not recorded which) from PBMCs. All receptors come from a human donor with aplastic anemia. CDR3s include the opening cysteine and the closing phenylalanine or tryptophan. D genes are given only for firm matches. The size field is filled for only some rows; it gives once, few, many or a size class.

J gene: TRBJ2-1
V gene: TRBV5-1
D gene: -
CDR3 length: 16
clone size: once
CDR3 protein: CASSLGGLTSWNEQFF
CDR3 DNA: TGCGCCAGCAGCTTGGGGGGCCTGACTAGTTGGAATGAGCAGTTCTTC

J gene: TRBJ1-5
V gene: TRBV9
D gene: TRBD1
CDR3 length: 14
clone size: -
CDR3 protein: CASSGGTGDQPQHF
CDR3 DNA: TGTGCCAGCAGCGGGGGGACAGGAGATCAGCCCCAGCATTTT

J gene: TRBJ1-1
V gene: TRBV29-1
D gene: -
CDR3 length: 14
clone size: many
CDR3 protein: CSVSRVLRNTEAFF
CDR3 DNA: TGCAGCGTTTCAAGGGTTTTGAGGAACACTGAAGCTTTCTTT

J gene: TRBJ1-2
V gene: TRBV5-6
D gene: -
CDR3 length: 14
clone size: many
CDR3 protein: CASSWREENYGYTF
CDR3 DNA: TGTGCCAGCAGCTGGCGGGAGGAGAACTATGGCTACACCTTC

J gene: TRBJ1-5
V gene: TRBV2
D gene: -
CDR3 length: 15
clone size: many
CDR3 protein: CASSLRDYSDQPQHF
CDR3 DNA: TGTGCCAGCAGTCTCAGAGATTATAGCGATCAGCCCCAGCATTTT

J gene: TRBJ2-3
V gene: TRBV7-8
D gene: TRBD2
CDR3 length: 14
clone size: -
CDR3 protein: CASSFSSGRDTQYF
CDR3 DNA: TGTGCCAGCAGCTTTTCTAGCGGGAGAGATACGCAGTATTTT

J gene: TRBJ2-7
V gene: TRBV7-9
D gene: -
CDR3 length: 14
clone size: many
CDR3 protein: CASSAPGRVGEQYF
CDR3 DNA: TGTGCCAGCAGCGCACCGGGCAGGGTCGGCGAGCAGTACTTC

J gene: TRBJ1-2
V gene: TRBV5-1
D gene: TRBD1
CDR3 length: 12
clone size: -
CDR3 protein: CASSVGQGGYTF
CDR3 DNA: TGCGCCAGCAGCGTGGGACAGGGGGGCTACACCTTC

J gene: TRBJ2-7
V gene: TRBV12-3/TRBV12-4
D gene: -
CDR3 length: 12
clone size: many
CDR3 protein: CASSPDLYEQYF
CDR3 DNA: TGTGCCAGCAGTCCGGATCTCTACGAGCAGTACTTC

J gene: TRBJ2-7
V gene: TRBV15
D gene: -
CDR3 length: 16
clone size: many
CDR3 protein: CATSSGPRPSYHEQYF
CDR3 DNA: TGTGCCACCAGCAGCGGGCCACGTCCTTCTTATCACGAGCAGTACTTC

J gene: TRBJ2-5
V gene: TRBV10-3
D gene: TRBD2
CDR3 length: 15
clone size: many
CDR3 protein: CAISWTSGGQETQYF
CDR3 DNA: TGTGCCATCAGTTGGACTAGCGGAGGCCAAGAGACCCAGTACTTC

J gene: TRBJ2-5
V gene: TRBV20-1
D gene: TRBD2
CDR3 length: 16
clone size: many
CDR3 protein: CSALPLADYYQETQYF
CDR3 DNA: TGCAGTGCCCTCCCCCTAGCGGATTATTACCAAGAGACCCAGTACTTC

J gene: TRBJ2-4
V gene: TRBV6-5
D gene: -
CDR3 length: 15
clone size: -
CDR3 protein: CASSPHLGGKNIQYF
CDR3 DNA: TGTGCCAGCAGCCCTCACTTGGGAGGTAAAAACATTCAGTACTTC

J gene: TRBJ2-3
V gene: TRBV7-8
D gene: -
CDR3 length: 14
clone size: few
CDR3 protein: CASSSLSDSDTQYF
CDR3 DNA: TGTGCCAGCAGCTCCCTTAGCGATTCAGATACGCAGTATTTT

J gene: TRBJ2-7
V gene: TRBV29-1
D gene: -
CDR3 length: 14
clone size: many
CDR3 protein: CSVGVRRRSYEQYF
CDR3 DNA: TGCAGCGTTGGAGTCAGACGGCGGTCCTACGAGCAGTACTTC

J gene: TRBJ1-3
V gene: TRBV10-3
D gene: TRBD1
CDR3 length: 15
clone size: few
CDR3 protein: CAIGDRTGGGNTIYF
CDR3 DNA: TGTGCCATCGGGGACCGGACAGGGGGGGGAAACACCATATATTTT